These 18 T cell receptor beta chains were all obtained from the same sample, sequenced in a study of blood T cell repertoires in COVID-19. TCRdb's copy holds only in-frame clones and misses some; the assay was immunoSEQ multiplex PCR. The sample carries 360,000 or so clones, more than 70% recorded once. Sequenced input: peripheral blood. The receptors stem from a woman aged 55-70 years with COVID-19, enrolled during active disease.

This clone was observed a single time. V usage is TRBV15 and J usage is TRBJ2-1; D call uncertain. Trimming took off 0 bases at V and 8 bases at J, with 17 bases between the two ends. CDR3 length: 16 residues. Germline V lookup: CDR1 LNHNV, CDR2 YYDKDF (reference sequence). The CDR3 spells CATSRDLVAGSDEQFF. DNA for the CDR3: TGTGCCACCAGCAGAGATCTAGTAGCTGGGTCGGATGAGCAGTTCTTC.

This chain links TRBV2 with TRBJ1-3, with TRBD1 matching 8 bases. CDR1 and CDR2 (germline): SNHLY, FYNNEI. The CDR3 runs to 14 residues. V gave up 10 bases and J gave up 0 bases; unmatched junction bases: 5. The CDR3 region has the DNA TGTGCCACCCGGACAGGGAGCTCTGGAAACACCATATATTTT. It specifies CATRTGSSGNTIYF.

The CDR3 nucleotides are TGTGCCAGCAGTGAACTCGCTACCTACGAGCAGTACTTC. Translating gives CASSELATYEQYF. The V and J genes are TRBV6-1 and TRBJ2-7; no definite D call. V lost 2 bases and J 2 bases, leaving 7 bases between the germline ends. The CDR3 extends over 13 amino acids. Germline V CDR1 and CDR2: MNHNS, SASEGT.

J is TRBJ1-6 and V is TRBV4-1; TRBD1 aligns across 10 bases. Germline values: CDR1 MGHRA, CDR2 YSYEKL. The CDR3 covers 15 residues. The trim removed 0 bases at V and 11 bases at J, leaving 4 bases unmatched. The CDR3 spells CASSQEGQGLPPLHF. CDR3 coding DNA: TGCGCCAGCAGCCAAGAGGGACAGGGGCTACCACCCCTCCACTTT.

This clone was picked up one time. The rearrangement links TRBV6-5 to TRBJ1-1; a weak D match, TRBD1 (6 bases). The V and J ends lost 0 bases and 5 bases respectively, with 10 bases between them. Per the germline V gene, CDR1 is MNHEY and CDR2 is SVGAGI. The CDR3 spans 14 residues. The CDR3 nucleotides are TGTGCCAGCAGTTACTCGACAGGTGGGACTGAAGCTTTCTTT. It encodes CASSYSTGGTEAFF.

V and J are TRBV7-9 and TRBJ2-4; 10 nucleotides match TRBD1. J gave up 6 bases and V 3 bases, and 2 bases lay outside the gene matches. Germline CDR1 SEHNR, CDR2 FQNEAQ (reference sequence). This CDR3 spans 14 amino acids. The CDR3 coding sequence is TGTGCCAGCAGCTTGGACAGGGGGTTAAACATTCAGTACTTC. This sequence encodes CASSLDRGLNIQYF. The whole variable domain, filled in from reference TRBV7-9 and TRBJ2-4, reads DTGVSQNPRHKITKRGQNVTFRCDPISEHNRLYWYRQTLGQGPEFLTYFQNEAQLEKSRLLSDRFSAERPKGSFSTLEIQRTEQGDSAMYLCASSLDRGLNIQYFGAGTRLSVL.

As regards this clone: The sample has other DNA sequences that encode this CDR3 too. CDR3 in amino acids: CASSYSTVYEQYF. The CDR3 nucleotides are TGTGCCAGCAGTTACTCCACGGTTTACGAGCAGTACTTC. The chain carries TRBV6-5 and TRBJ2-7; unclear D gene. The CDR3 is made up of 13 amino acids. CDR1 and CDR2 (germline): MNHEY, SVGAGI. Trimming stripped 0 bases from V and 4 bases from J, with 7 bases between.

This rearrangement joins TRBV4-1 to TRBJ1-1; D gene uncertain. Germline values: CDR1 MGHRA, CDR2 YSYEKL. V lost 0 bases and J 8 bases, leaving 10 bases between the germline ends. This CDR3 is 13 amino acids long. CDR3 DNA sequence: TGCGCCAGCAGCCAAGATTTCACATCCGAAGCTTTCTTT. Protein sequence: CASSQDFTSEAFF.

The chain is built from TRBV9 and TRBJ2-2; TRBD1 aligns across 7 bases. J gave up 1 base and V 6 bases, and 12 bases lay outside the gene matches. The CDR3 is 17 amino acids. CDR1 is SGDLS and CDR2 is YYNGEE in the germline V gene. The CDR3 protein is CASTPRDSSWNTGELFF. CDR3 DNA: TGTGCCAGCACCCCCCGGGACAGCTCTTGGAACACCGGGGAGCTGTTTTTT.

This chain uses TRBV19 with TRBJ1-2; 8 bases agree with TRBD1. The CDR3 covers 13 residues. The germline V gene encodes CDR1 LNHDA and CDR2 SQIVND (reference sequence). V trimming: 3 bases; J trimming: 8 bases; junction bases outside the gene matches: 5. CDR3 sequence reads: CASSIAGGQGYTF. Here the CDR3 DNA reads TGTGCCAGTAGTATCGCAGGGGGCCAAGGCTACACCTTC.

This clone was detected a few times. This chain joins TRBV2 and TRBJ1-5; TRBD1 matches 7 bases. J lost 5 bases, V lost 5 bases, and 3 bases had no gene match. This CDR3 is 13 amino acids long. Germline CDR1 reads SNHLY; CDR2 reads FYNNEI. The CDR3 protein is CASSSDRDQPQHF. The CDR3 DNA follows: TGTGCCAGCAGTTCCGACAGGGATCAGCCCCAGCATTTT.

This sequence joins TRBV3-1 (or the pseudogene TRBV3-2) and TRBJ2-1, with 7 positions matching TRBD1. The trim removed 7 bases at V and 5 bases at J, leaving 5 bases unmatched. The CDR3 has 13 amino acids. CDR1 LGHDT and CDR2 YNNKEL come from the germline V gene (reference sequence). CDR3 region: CASMDRPNNEQFF. The CDR3 bases are TGTGCCAGCATGGACAGGCCTAACAATGAGCAGTTCTTC.

The chain employs TRBV6-5 and TRBJ2-2, with D possibly TRBD2 on 7 matching bases. The V end was cut by 6 bases, the J end by 2 bases, with 13 bases between. Per germline, CDR1 MNHEY and CDR2 SVGAGI. The CDR3 extends over 15 amino acids. This chain's CDR3 is CASSTGRDNTGELFF. CDR3 nucleotides: TGTGCCAGCAGCACAGGGAGGGACAACACCGGGGAGCTGTTTTTT.

V and J are TRBV9 and TRBJ1-2; D is perhaps TRBD1 (6 bases). The CDR3 has 14 residues. V lost 4 bases and J lost 2, with 12 bases in between. Germline V gives CDR1 SGDLS, CDR2 YYNGEE. The CDR3 DNA follows: TGTGCCAGCAGCAGTGGACAGATGAACTATGGCTACACCTTC. It yields the protein CASSSGQMNYGYTF.

This chain links TRBV6-5 with TRBJ1-5; 7 nucleotides line up with TRBD1. Germline V gene sequence: CDR1 MNHEY, CDR2 SVGAGI. J lost 3 bases, V lost 6 bases, and 5 bases had no gene match. The length of the CDR3 is 14 residues. The chain's CDR3 is CASRTRGHNQPQHF. The CDR3 DNA reads as TGTGCCAGCAGGACAAGGGGGCACAATCAGCCCCAGCATTTT.

This chain connects TRBV5-1 to TRBJ2-5, with a weak D call TRBD1 (6 bases). Germline V gene sequence: CDR1 SGHRS, CDR2 YFSETQ. Trimming left V 4 bases short and J 2 bases short, with 12 bases between. The CDR3 is 14 residues long. The CDR3: CASSPGHQQETQYF. DNA for the CDR3: TGCGCCAGCAGCCCGGGACACCAACAAGAGACCCAGTACTTC.

The chain employs TRBV19 and TRBJ1-5; 9 nucleotides line up with TRBD1. This CDR3 region has 15 residues. V lost 3 bases and J lost 6; bases outside the gene matches: 6. CDR1 and CDR2 (germline): LNHDA, SQIVND (reference sequence). DNA for the CDR3: TGTGCCAGTAGTATTGGGTGGACAGGGGCTCAGCCCCAGCATTTT. Translating gives CASSIGWTGAQPQHF.

The CDR3 nucleotides read TGTGCCAGCAGTCGACGACAGGGTGGCCAGCCCCAGCATTTT. It is translated as CASSRRQGGQPQHF. The rearrangement joins TRBV28 to TRBJ1-5; TRBD1 agrees at 7 bases. From germline, CDR1 is MDHEN and CDR2 SYDVKM. This CDR3 has 14 residues. Germline trimming cut 5 bases from V and 7 bases from J; bases unmatched to any gene: 8. Complete variable domain (other parts from reference TRBV28 and TRBJ1-5): DVKVTQSSRYLVKRTGEKVFLECVQDMDHENMFWYRQDPGLGLRLIYFSYDVKMKEKGDIPEGYSVSREKKERFSLILESASTNQTSMYLCASSRRQGGQPQHFGDGTRLSIL.